This TCR beta chain was sequenced during a study of Tregs in tolerant kidney transplant recipients. Study as a whole: The nonmyeloablative bone marrow transplants came from related graft donors, with transient mixed chimerism.

Here immunoSEQ multiplex PCR was the method, and the copy in TCRdb shows in-frame clones only, minus some. The table has roughly 69,000 clones, about 89% seen once. A single count supports this clone. The TCR sequence derives from a human donor who received a combined kidney and bone marrow transplant. The sequencing used CD4+ T cells from blood, collected before the transplant.

The CDR3 region has the DNA TGTGCCATCAGTGGTCGGGAGCAACAGGGGGCAGAGACCCAGTACTTC. Its translation is CAISGREQQGAETQYF. The J gene is TRBJ2-5, the V gene TRBV10-3, with 9 nucleotides matching TRBD1. With V trimmed by 4 bases and J by 4 bases, 10 bases remained unmatched. The CDR3 loop spans 16 amino acids. From germline, CDR1 is ENHRY and CDR2 SYGVKD.